The rows below give T cell receptor beta chains drawn from one sample of a study of cytomegalovirus exposure and HLA in healthy donors. Profiled with immunoSEQ multiplex PCR; TCRdb holds only in-frame clones, not every one. The sample table sets out roughly 120,000 clones. Sequencing was done on a sample of PBMCs. The origin of the receptors is a man aged 18 to 29 in good health and CMV-seronegative. The CDR3 runs from the conserved cysteine through the conserved F or W.

J,V,CDR3
TRBJ2-1,TRBV11-3,CASSLDRSLAGGQFF
TRBJ2-3,TRBV27,CASSFGGRTDTQYF
TRBJ1-2,TRBV6-5,CASSPRERPYGYTF
TRBJ2-7,TRBV19,CASRDRGSSYEQYF
TRBJ1-2,TRBV10-3,CAISDVRGYTF
TRBJ1-2,TRBV4-1,CASSQAPGQGLF
TRBJ1-5,TRBV30,CAWREIGPRNQPQHF
TRBJ2-7,TRBV5-1,CASSLGGADEQYF
TRBJ2-7,TRBV28,CASTLAGDTYEQYF
TRBJ2-7,TRBV6-1,CASNTGSSYEQYF
TRBJ2-1,TRBV29-1,CSASDGTFNEQFF
TRBJ1-5,TRBV6-1,CASSFGTGHNQPQHF
TRBJ1-6,TRBV18,CASSPTEYNSPLHF
TRBJ2-7,TRBV14,CASSRVAGAVQYF
TRBJ2-2,TRBV23-1,CASKVVLDTQSNTGELFF
TRBJ1-2,TRBV4-1,CASSHPGQGLNYGYTF
TRBJ1-6,TRBV27,CASSSQGALGNSPLHF
TRBJ1-4,TRBV7-9,CASSSQGAGGWEKLFF
TRBJ1-1,TRBV7-9,CASTGQGGTEAFF
TRBJ1-2,TRBV19,CASSPGTRDRGRSGYTF
TRBJ2-7,TRBV5-1,CASSLALGAISYEQYF
TRBJ1-1,TRBV4-1,CASSQALFDRGNTEAFF
TRBJ2-2,TRBV2,CASSEAGVEVTGELFF
TRBJ1-4,TRBV19,CASSGGQAAGKLFF
TRBJ2-5,TRBV28,CASSFGLAGEGAQETQYF
TRBJ2-7,TRBV2,CASSQREDYEQYF
TRBJ2-7,TRBV5-4,CASSLVGAPTYEQYF
TRBJ1-2,TRBV9,CASSVAGGAYGYTF
TRBJ1-2,TRBV10-3,CAISELRGKDYGYTF
TRBJ2-2,TRBV19,CASSTLASNTGELFF
TRBJ2-7,TRBV5-6,CASSHKFRGGYEQYF
TRBJ1-2,TRBV28,CASTTAGVDNYGYTF
TRBJ2-7,TRBV6-1,CASREGYYEQYF
TRBJ1-2,TRBV5-1,CASSPTSGGNGYTF
TRBJ1-1,TRBV6-5,CASSFRSGVSNTEAFF
TRBJ1-2,TRBV12-5,CASGLVTGTARLPLGYTF
TRBJ2-1,TRBV2,CASKFDRLPSYNEQFF
TRBJ1-1,TRBV5-1,CASSLAAASMNTEAFF
TRBJ2-3,TRBV29-1,CSVIGLAGGRLGTDTQYF
TRBJ2-1,TRBV27,CASSPLGNNEQFF
TRBJ1-2,TRBV11-3,CASSLDRGGYTF
TRBJ1-1,TRBV5-1,CASSLSGRAVAFF
TRBJ1-1,TRBV5-1,CASSYGTLRQTRDTEAFF
TRBJ1-1,TRBV19,CASSIVGQGDEAFF
TRBJ1-4,TRBV6-6,CASRAAGATNEKLFF
TRBJ2-7,TRBV6-1,CASSERGTNEQYF
TRBJ2-7,TRBV7-2,CASSPGGVSYEQYF
TRBJ2-7,TRBV5-1,CASSRGGDPYEQYF
TRBJ2-1,TRBV25-1,CASRGLAGSNEQFF
TRBJ1-1,TRBV5-1,CASSLGTNTEAFF
TRBJ2-1,TRBV29-1,CSVSQGLNEQFF
TRBJ2-7,TRBV5-1,CASSSGTYASYEQYF
NA,TRBV30,CAWSVKSEQYF